The 27 T cell receptor beta chains listed next were all sequenced from one sample in a study of cytomegalovirus exposure and HLA in healthy donors. Measured with immunoSEQ multiplex PCR; TCRdb has only the in-frame clones, and not every one. Of approximately 180,000 clones listed, about nine tenths are singletons. The sequencing input was PBMCs. Receptor source: a man between 18 and 29 years old in good health and CMV-seropositive.

The chain joins TRBV27 to TRBJ2-1; tentatively, D is TRBD1 (5 bases). The CDR3 is 14 residues long. The germline CDR1 and CDR2 sequences are MNHEY and SMNVEV (reference sequence). Trimming removed 6 bases at V and 0 bases at J, with 9 bases between. The CDR3: CASRQGNSYNEQFF. The DNA of the CDR3 is TGTGCCAGCAGGCAGGGAAACTCCTACAATGAGCAGTTCTTC.

This clone was found once. The rearrangement uses TRBV5-1 and TRBJ1-4; tentative D call: TRBD1 (6 bases). Germline V gene lookup returns CDR1 SGHRS and CDR2 YFSETQ. The CDR3 extends over 15 amino acids. Deletions cut 4 bases from V and 5 bases from J, with 15 bases between. The CDR3 spells CASSSPGHPNEKLFF. DNA of the CDR3: TGCGCCAGCAGCAGCCCGGGACATCCCAATGAAAAACTGTTTTTT. The full variable domain, completed using reference TRBV5-1 and TRBJ1-4, is KAGVTQTPRYLIKTRGQQVTLSCSPISGHRSVSWYQQTPGQGLQFLFEYFSETQRNKGNFPGRFSGRQFSNSRSEMNVSTLELGDSALYLCASSSPGHPNEKLFFGSGTQLSVL.

V and J are TRBV4-2 and TRBJ1-6, with D perhaps TRBD1 (5 bases). The CDR3 has 16 residues. CDR1 and CDR2 (germline): LGHNA, YNFKEQ. Trimming stripped 0 bases from V and 0 bases from J, with 6 bases between. The CDR3 region has the DNA TGTGCCAGCAGCCAAGAAAGGGGCTCCTATAATTCACCCCTCCACTTT. This gives the protein CASSQERGSYNSPLHF.

This clone was counted once. The gene calls are TRBV30 and TRBJ2-7; perhaps TRBD2 as D (7 bases). Trimming cost V 3 bases and J 0 bases, with 9 bases left between them. Germline V gene data show CDR1 as GTSNPN and CDR2 as SVGIG (reference sequence). The CDR3 is made up of 13 amino acids. The CDR3 DNA reads TGTGCCTGGAGCGGGGGGCTCTCCTACGAGCAGTACTTC. This sequence encodes CAWSGGLSYEQYF.

This chain connects TRBV28 to TRBJ1-4; 9 nucleotides match TRBD1. The V segment lost 5 bases and the J segment 6 bases; nucleotides outside the gene matches: 7. CDR1 is MDHEN, CDR2 SYDVKM, per germline. The CDR3 has 15 residues. CDR3 protein: CASSHPGQGDEKLFF. The CDR3 bases are TGTGCCAGCAGTCATCCGGGACAGGGAGATGAAAAACTGTTTTTT.

In its sample, this clone was seen once. This rearrangement joins TRBV15 to TRBJ1-1; D may be TRBD1 (6 bases). Trimming removed 5 bases from V and 3 bases from J, with 13 bases in between. Germline V gives CDR1 LNHNV, CDR2 YYDKDF (reference sequence). CDR3 length: 14 residues. The DNA for the CDR3 is TGTGCCACCAGCCTACAGGACAGCTACACTGAAGCTTTCTTT. It yields the protein CATSLQDSYTEAFF.

This clone was observed a handful of times. The rearrangement links TRBV27 to TRBJ2-1, with 7 bases matching TRBD1. The CDR3 has 14 residues. CDR1 and CDR2 (germline): MNHEY, SMNVEV (reference sequence). Trimming at V came to 5 bases and at J to 4 bases, leaving 5 bases not matched to a gene. CDR3 nucleotides: TGTGCCAGCAGTGCCTACAGGGGATACAATGAGCAGTTCTTC. Translated: CASSAYRGYNEQFF.

The chain has TRBV7-9 and TRBJ2-1; no definite D call. The V gene's germline CDR1 is SEHNR and CDR2 FQNEAQ (reference sequence). The CDR3 is made up of 16 amino acids. V shed 1 base and J shed 0 bases, with 10 bases lying between them. The CDR3 sequence: CASSLGSVASYNEQFF. The CDR3, as DNA: TGTGCCAGCAGCTTAGGGTCAGTAGCCTCCTACAATGAGCAGTTCTTC.

The chain combines TRBV4-2 with TRBJ1-1, with D tentatively TRBD1 (6 bases). Germline V gives CDR1 LGHNA, CDR2 YNFKEQ. This CDR3 has 15 amino acids. Trimming took 3 bases from V and 6 from J, leaving 17 bases between them. CDR3 nucleotide sequence: TGTGCCAGCAGCCAGACGCCAACAGGGCACCCTGAAGCTTTCTTT. This gives the protein CASSQTPTGHPEAFF.

This clone was recorded a few times. This chain connects TRBV28 to TRBJ2-1; 8 nucleotides line up with TRBD2. The CDR3 loop spans 17 amino acids. Trimming cost V 4 bases and J 9 bases; bases outside gene matches: 17. Germline V gene data show CDR1 as MDHEN and CDR2 as SYDVKM. The CDR3 is CASSSLGAGGPTSEQFF. The CDR3 bases are TGTGCCAGCAGTTCTCTAGGCGCGGGAGGACCAACAAGTGAGCAGTTCTTC.

CDR3 coding DNA: TGTGCCAGCAGTGTGCCTAGCGGGGGAAATGAGCAGTTCTTC. Amino acid sequence: CASSVPSGGNEQFF. The chain joins TRBV2 to TRBJ2-1; 10 nucleotides line up with TRBD2. J was trimmed by 7 bases and V by 4 bases; bases with no gene match: 4. The germline gives CDR1 SNHLY, CDR2 FYNNEI. The CDR3 runs to 14 residues.

The chain joins TRBV4-3 to TRBJ2-7, with TRBD2 matching over 9 bases. The CDR3 length is 15 residues. With V trimmed by 4 bases and J by 5 bases, 9 bases remained unmatched. Germline V gives CDR1 LGHNA, CDR2 YSLEER. The CDR3 loop reads CASSPSSGRWDEQYF. In DNA, the CDR3 is TGCGCCAGCAGCCCATCAAGCGGGAGGTGGGACGAGCAGTACTTC.

The chain couples TRBV7-9 to TRBJ1-2, with D perhaps matching TRBD1 (6 bases). The CDR3 extends over 16 amino acids. Per the germline V gene, CDR1 is SEHNR and CDR2 is FQNEAQ (reference sequence). V lost 6 bases and J lost 4, with 21 bases in between. In DNA form, the CDR3 reads TGTGCCAGCAGTTCAACCTACAGGGACGGTCTCTATGGCTACACCTTC. The encoded protein is CASSSTYRDGLYGYTF. Drawing the rest from reference TRBV7-9 and TRBJ1-2, the complete variable domain is DTGVSQNPRHKITKRGQNVTFRCDPISEHNRLYWYRQTLGQGPEFLTYFQNEAQLEKSRLLSDRFSAERPKGSFSTLEIQRTEQGDSAMYLCASSSTYRDGLYGYTFGSGTRLTVV.

The chain joins TRBV7-2 to TRBJ2-5, with TRBD2 identical over 8 bases. The V gene's germline CDR1 is SGHTA and CDR2 FQGNSA. The CDR3 sequence is 15 residues long. V was pared by 3 bases and J by 1 base, with 4 bases of the junction left unmatched. In DNA form, the CDR3 reads TGTGCCAGCAGCTTCGGCGGGGGGACCCAAGAGACCCAGTACTTC. It yields the protein CASSFGGGTQETQYF.

This clone occurred once. A much larger clonotype is one base distant, so this may be a read error. This sequence joins TRBV7-6 and TRBJ2-2; D not resolved. The length of the CDR3 is 13 residues. Trimming took off 1 base at V and 5 bases at J, with 5 bases between the two ends. Germline V gene sequence: CDR1 SGHVS, CDR2 FNYEAQ. Here the CDR3 reads CASSLDETGELFF. The DNA for the CDR3 is TGTGCCAGCAGCTTAGACGAGACCGGGGAGCTGTTTTTT.

V and J are TRBV5-1 and TRBJ2-1; 8 bases map to TRBD1. Germline trimming cut 3 bases from V and 1 base from J; bases unmatched to any gene: 3. Germline values: CDR1 SGHRS, CDR2 YFSETQ. The CDR3 extends over 15 amino acids. The CDR3 coding sequence is TGCGCCAGCAGCTGGGACAGGTCTTCCTACAATGAGCAGTTCTTC. Translating it yields CASSWDRSSYNEQFF.

The V and J genes are TRBV4-3 and TRBJ2-1; the match to TRBD2 covers 9 bases. In germline, CDR1 is LGHNA, CDR2 YSLEER. V lost 2 bases to trimming and J lost 6 bases; unmatched junction nucleotides: 17. This CDR3 comprises 19 residues. The CDR3 DNA sequence: TGCGCCAGCAGCCAATGGTTGCCCGGCGGGAGGGCCTCTCTCAATGAGCAGTTCTTC. It is translated as CASSQWLPGGRASLNEQFF.

This clone was recorded once. This rearrangement joins TRBV6-5 to TRBJ2-3; 8 bases are a match to TRBD2. This CDR3 region has 15 residues. Trimming at V came to 0 bases and at J to 5 bases, leaving 4 bases not matched to a gene. The germline CDR1 and CDR2 sequences are MNHEY and SVGAGI. This CDR3 is CASSYSSGRGDTQYF. The CDR3 DNA is TGTGCCAGCAGTTACTCGAGCGGGAGAGGAGATACGCAGTATTTT.

This clone was counted once. The rearrangement uses TRBV11-2 and TRBJ2-7, with TRBD1 matching over 10 bases. The CDR3 has 14 amino acids. J lost 4 bases, V lost 3 bases, and 3 bases had no gene match. Germline lookup yields CDR1 SGHAT and CDR2 FQNNGV. For the CDR3, the DNA is TGTGCCAGCAGCTTCGGGACAGGGGATTACGAGCAGTACTTC. Translated, it gives CASSFGTGDYEQYF.

This rearrangement joins TRBV7-2 to TRBJ1-4, with D unresolved. With 3 bases removed from V and 5 bases from J, the gap between germline ends came to 16 bases. The CDR3 is 16 residues long. CDR1 and CDR2 from the germline V gene are SGHTA and FQGNSA. In DNA, the CDR3 is TGTGCCAGCAGCTTCGCCCCCAGTCCCCCAAATGAAAAACTGTTTTTT. As protein: CASSFAPSPPNEKLFF.

The chain carries TRBV19 and TRBJ2-5, with 7 bases lining up with TRBD2. This CDR3 is built from 14 residues. Germline V gene lookup returns CDR1 LNHDA and CDR2 SQIVND (reference sequence). V was pared by 2 bases and J by 3 bases, with 3 bases of the junction left unmatched. The CDR3 sequence is CASSIWLAEETQYF. The CDR3 DNA sequence: TGTGCCAGTAGTATATGGCTAGCGGAAGAGACCCAGTACTTC.

In DNA form, the CDR3 reads TGTGCCAGCAGCCGCACAGACAACACTGAAGCTTTCTTT. It yields the protein CASSRTDNTEAFF. This rearrangement joins TRBV7-3 to TRBJ1-1; no clear D gene. This CDR3 contains 13 residues. Deletions cut 5 bases from V and 2 bases from J, with 9 bases between. Germline assignment: CDR1 SGHTA and CDR2 FQGTGA.

The chain joins TRBV5-1 to TRBJ2-4; 8 bases fit TRBD2. Looked up from germline, CDR1 is SGHRS and CDR2 is YFSETQ. CDR3 length equals 14 residues. With V trimmed by 4 bases and J by 8 bases, 8 bases remained unmatched. In DNA form, the CDR3 reads TGCGCCAGCAGCCCGGGCCCGGGAGGGGACATTCAGTACTTC. Translated: CASSPGPGGDIQYF.

The chain employs TRBV28 and TRBJ2-1; the match to TRBD2 covers 8 bases. CDR3 length equals 17 residues. Germline CDR1 MDHEN, CDR2 SYDVKM. J gave up 8 bases and V 1 base, and 13 bases lay outside the gene matches. CDR3 in DNA: TGTGCCAGCAGTTTATCCCATGCTAGCGGGTGGGGCGATGAGCAGTTCTTC. It encodes CASSLSHASGWGDEQFF.

J is TRBJ2-1 and V is TRBV5-1; maybe TRBD1 (6 bases). Germline values: CDR1 SGHRS, CDR2 YFSETQ. This CDR3 is built from 13 residues. V dropped 4 bases and J dropped 7 bases, with 12 bases sitting between them. The CDR3 bases are TGCGCCAGCAGCCCCGCGGACAGAAATGAGCAGTTCTTC. This encodes CASSPADRNEQFF.

The V call is TRBV2, the J call TRBJ2-2; 7 bases fit TRBD2. Germline loops: CDR1 SNHLY, CDR2 FYNNEI. This CDR3 spans 13 amino acids. The trim removed 5 bases at V and 7 bases at J, leaving 4 bases unmatched. The CDR3 loop reads CASSIERGGELFF. CDR3 DNA sequence: TGTGCCAGCAGTATCGAGCGGGGCGGGGAGCTGTTTTTT. Full variable domain (rest looked up from reference TRBV2 and TRBJ2-2): EPEVTQTPSHQVTQMGQEVILRCVPISNHLYFYWYRQILGQKVEFLVSFYNNEISEKSEIFDDQFSVERPDGSNFTLKIRSTKLEDSAMYFCASSIERGGELFFGEGSRLTVL.

The sample holds one count of this clone. The chain has TRBV6-4 and TRBJ2-3; the D is unclear. The germline V and J ends were trimmed by 9 bases and 10 bases, with 14 bases remaining between them. CDR3 length equals 11 residues. CDR1 and CDR2 (germline): MRHNA, SNTAGT. CDR3 DNA: TGTGCCAGGACTCCCCCCCTTGCGCAGTATTTT. It yields the protein CARTPPLAQYF.